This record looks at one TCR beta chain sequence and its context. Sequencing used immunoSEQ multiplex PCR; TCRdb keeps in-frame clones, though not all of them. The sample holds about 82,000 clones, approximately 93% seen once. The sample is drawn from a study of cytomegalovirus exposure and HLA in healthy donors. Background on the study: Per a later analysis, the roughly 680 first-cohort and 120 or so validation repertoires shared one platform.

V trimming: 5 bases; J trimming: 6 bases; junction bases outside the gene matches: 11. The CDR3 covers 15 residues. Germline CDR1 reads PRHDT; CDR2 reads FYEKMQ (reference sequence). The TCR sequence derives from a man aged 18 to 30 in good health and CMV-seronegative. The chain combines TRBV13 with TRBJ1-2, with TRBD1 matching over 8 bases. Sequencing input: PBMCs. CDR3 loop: CASSTLGQGLDGYTF. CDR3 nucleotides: TGTGCCAGCAGCACCCTTGGACAGGGCCTTGATGGCTACACCTTC.